This note documents a single TCR beta chain sequence. Its antigen is still unknown. Germline CDR1 is SGDLS and CDR2 is YYNGEE. CDR3 size: 16 residues. Trimming removed 4 bases from V and 0 bases from J; junction bases left unmatched: 10. The data were taken from a study of shared clonotypes between healthy human individuals. On the study more broadly: Plates per donor: three CD4 naive, three CD4 memory, two CD8 naive, one CD8 memory. Whole-study findings and limits: In general, naive subsets displayed greater estimated richness than memory subsets did.

Generated by immunoSEQ multiplex PCR, the TCRdb table keeps only in-frame clones and is missing some. This table holds 2 million to 2.5 million clones, approximately 95% found once. Sequencing input: naive CD4+ T cells sorted from blood. Described subset: CD45RA+ positively selected. This TCR was sampled from a man between 18 and 35 years old in good health. The V call is TRBV9, the J call TRBJ2-7, with TRBD1 matching over 7 bases. The CDR3: CASSTQDRFSSYEQYF. The CDR3 nucleotides read TGTGCCAGCAGCACCCAGGACAGGTTCAGCTCCTACGAGCAGTACTTC. The full variable domain, its missing parts supplied by reference TRBV9 and TRBJ2-7, is DSGVTQTPKHLITATGQRVTLRCSPRSGDLSVYWYQQSLDQGLQFLIQYYNGEERAKGNILERFSAQQFPDLHSELNLSSLELGDSALYFCASSTQDRFSSYEQYFGPGTRLTVT.